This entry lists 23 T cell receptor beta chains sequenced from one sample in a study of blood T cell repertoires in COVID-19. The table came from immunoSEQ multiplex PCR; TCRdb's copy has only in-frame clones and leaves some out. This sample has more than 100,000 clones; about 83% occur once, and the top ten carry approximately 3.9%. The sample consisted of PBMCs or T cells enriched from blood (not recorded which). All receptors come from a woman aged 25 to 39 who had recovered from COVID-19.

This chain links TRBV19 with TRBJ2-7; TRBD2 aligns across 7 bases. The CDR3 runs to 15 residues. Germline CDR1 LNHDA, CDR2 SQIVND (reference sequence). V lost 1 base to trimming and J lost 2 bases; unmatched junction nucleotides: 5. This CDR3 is CASSIVGGSPYEQYF. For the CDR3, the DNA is TGTGCCAGTAGTATAGTGGGCGGGAGTCCCTACGAGCAGTACTTC.

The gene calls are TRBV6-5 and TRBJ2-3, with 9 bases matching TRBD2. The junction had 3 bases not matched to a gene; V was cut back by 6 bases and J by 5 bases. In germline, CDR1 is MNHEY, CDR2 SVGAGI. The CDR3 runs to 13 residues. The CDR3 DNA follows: TGTGCCAGCAGACTAGCGGGCAGAGATACGCAGTATTTT. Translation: CASRLAGRDTQYF.

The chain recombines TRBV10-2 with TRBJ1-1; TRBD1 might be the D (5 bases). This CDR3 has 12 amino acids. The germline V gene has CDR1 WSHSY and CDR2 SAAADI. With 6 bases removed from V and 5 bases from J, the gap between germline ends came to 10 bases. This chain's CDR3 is CASRPGRTEAFF. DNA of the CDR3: TGCGCCAGCAGACCAGGGAGGACTGAAGCTTTCTTT.

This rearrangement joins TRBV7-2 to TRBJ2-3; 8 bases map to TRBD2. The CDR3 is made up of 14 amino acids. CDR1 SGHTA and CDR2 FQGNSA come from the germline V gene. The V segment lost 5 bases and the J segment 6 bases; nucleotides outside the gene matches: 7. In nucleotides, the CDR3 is TGTGCCAGCAGCCCTGGACTAGCCGGGGATACGCAGTATTTT. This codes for CASSPGLAGDTQYF. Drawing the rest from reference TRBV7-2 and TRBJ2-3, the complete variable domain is GAGVSQSPSNKVTEKGKDVELRCDPISGHTALYWYRQSLGQGLEFLIYFQGNSAPDKSGLPSDRFSAERTGGSVSTLTIQRTQQEDSAVYLCASSPGLAGDTQYFGPGTRLTVL.

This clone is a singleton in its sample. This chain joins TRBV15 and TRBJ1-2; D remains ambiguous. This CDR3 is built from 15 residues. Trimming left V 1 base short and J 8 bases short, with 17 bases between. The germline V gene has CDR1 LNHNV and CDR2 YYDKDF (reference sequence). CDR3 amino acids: CATSRVGIGSGGYTF. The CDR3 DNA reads TGTGCCACCAGCAGAGTAGGTATAGGGAGTGGCGGCTACACCTTC.

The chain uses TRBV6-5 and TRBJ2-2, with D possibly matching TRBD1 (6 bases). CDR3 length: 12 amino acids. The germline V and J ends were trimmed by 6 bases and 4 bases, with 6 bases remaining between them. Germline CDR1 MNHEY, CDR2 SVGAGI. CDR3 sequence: CASSRGTGELFF. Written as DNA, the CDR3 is TGTGCCAGCAGCAGGGGCACCGGGGAGCTGTTTTTT.

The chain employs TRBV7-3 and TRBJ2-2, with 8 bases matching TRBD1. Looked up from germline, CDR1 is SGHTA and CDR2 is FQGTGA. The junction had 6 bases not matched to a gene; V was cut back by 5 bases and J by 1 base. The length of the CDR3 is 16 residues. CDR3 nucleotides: TGTGCCAGCAGCCGGACAGGGTGGTTGAACACCGGGGAGCTGTTTTTT. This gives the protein CASSRTGWLNTGELFF.

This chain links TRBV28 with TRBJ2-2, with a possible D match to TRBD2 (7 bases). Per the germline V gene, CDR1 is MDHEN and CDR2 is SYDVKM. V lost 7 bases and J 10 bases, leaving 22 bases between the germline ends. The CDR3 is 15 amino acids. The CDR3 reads CASIQGTTMGKELFF. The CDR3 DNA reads TGTGCCAGCATCCAGGGGACTACCATGGGGAAGGAGCTGTTTTTT.

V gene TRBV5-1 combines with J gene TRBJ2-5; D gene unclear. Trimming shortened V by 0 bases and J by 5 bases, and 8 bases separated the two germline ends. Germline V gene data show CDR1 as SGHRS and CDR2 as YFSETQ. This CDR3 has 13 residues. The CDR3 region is CASSLDWLETQYF. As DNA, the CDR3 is TGCGCCAGCAGCTTGGACTGGTTGGAGACCCAGTACTTC.

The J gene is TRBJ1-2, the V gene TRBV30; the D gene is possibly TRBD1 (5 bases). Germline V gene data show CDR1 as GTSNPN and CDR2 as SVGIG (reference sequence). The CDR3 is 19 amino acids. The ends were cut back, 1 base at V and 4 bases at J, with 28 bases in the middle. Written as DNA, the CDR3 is TGTGCCTGGAGTGCCCAACGATCCTTTGTCGCAGGGCCCCTCTATGGCTACACCTTC. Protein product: CAWSAQRSFVAGPLYGYTF.

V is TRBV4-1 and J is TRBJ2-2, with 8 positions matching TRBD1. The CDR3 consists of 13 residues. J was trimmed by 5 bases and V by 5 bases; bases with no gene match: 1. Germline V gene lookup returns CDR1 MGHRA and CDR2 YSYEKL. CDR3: CASSGQGTGELFF. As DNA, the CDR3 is TGCGCCAGCAGCGGACAGGGTACCGGGGAGCTGTTTTTT.

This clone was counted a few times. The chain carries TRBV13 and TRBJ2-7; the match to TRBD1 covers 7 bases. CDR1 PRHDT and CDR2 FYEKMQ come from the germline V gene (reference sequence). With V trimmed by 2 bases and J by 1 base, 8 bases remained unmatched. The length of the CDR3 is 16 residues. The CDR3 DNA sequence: TGTGCCAGCAGCTTAAACAACAGGGGTTTTTCCTACGAGCAGTACTTC. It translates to CASSLNNRGFSYEQYF.

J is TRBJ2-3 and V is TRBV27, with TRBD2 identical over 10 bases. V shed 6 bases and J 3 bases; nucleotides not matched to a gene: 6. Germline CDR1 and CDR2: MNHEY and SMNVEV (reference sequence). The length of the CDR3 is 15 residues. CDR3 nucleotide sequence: TGTGCCAGCAGGGGACTAGCGTTAGCAACAGATACGCAGTATTTT. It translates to CASRGLALATDTQYF.

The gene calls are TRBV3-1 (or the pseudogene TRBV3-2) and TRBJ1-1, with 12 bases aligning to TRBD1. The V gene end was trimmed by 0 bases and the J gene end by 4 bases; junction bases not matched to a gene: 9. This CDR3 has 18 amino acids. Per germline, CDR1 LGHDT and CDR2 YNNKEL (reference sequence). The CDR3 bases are TGTGCCAGCAGCCAAGATTGGGACAGGGGGCTAGCCCCCACTGAAGCTTTCTTT. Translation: CASSQDWDRGLAPTEAFF.

The CDR3 sequence: CASTQLAGGPNEQFF. The CDR3 DNA reads as TGTGCCAGCACTCAACTAGCGGGAGGGCCGAATGAGCAGTTCTTC. The J gene is TRBJ2-1, the V gene TRBV2; TRBD2 aligns across 13 bases. CDR1 is SNHLY and CDR2 is FYNNEI in the germline V gene. V trimming: 7 bases; J trimming: 7 bases; junction bases outside the gene matches: 7. CDR3 size: 15 residues. Based on the CDR3 plus reference TRBV2 and TRBJ2-1, the full variable domain is EPEVTQTPSHQVTQMGQEVILRCVPISNHLYFYWYRQILGQKVEFLVSFYNNEISEKSEIFDDQFSVERPDGSNFTLKIRSTKLEDSAMYFCASTQLAGGPNEQFFGPGTRLTVL.

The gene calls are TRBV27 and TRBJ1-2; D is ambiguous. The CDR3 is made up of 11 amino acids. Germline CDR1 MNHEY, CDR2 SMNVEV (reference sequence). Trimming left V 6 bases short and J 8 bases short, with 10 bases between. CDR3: CASSPGWGYTF. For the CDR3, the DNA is TGTGCCAGCAGCCCGGGGTGGGGCTACACCTTC.

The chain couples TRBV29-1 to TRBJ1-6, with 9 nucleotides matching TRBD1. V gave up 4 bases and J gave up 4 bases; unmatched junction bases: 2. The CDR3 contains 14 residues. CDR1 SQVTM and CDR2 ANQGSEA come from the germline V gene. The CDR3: CSVGTGDYNSPLHF. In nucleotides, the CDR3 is TGCAGCGTTGGGACAGGGGATTATAATTCACCCCTCCACTTT.

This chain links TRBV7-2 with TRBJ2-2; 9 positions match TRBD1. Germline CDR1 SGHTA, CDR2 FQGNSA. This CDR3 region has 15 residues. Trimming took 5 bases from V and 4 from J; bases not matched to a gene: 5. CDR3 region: CASSPQGAGTGELFF. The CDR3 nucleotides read TGTGCCAGCAGCCCACAGGGGGCGGGCACCGGGGAGCTGTTTTTT.

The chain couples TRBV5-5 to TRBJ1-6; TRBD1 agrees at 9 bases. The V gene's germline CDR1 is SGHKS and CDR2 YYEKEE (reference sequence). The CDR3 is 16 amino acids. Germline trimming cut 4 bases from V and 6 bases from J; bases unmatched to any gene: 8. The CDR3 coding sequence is TGTGCCAGCAGCACGGACAGGGGTGTGCGTAATTCACCCCTCCACTTT. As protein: CASSTDRGVRNSPLHF.

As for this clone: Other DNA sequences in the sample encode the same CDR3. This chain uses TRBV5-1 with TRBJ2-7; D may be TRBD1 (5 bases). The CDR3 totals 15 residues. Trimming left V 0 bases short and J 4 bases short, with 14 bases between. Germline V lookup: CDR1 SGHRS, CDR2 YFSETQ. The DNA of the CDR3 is TGCGCCAGCAGCTTGGATCAGGGTAGGGGTTACGAGCAGTACTTC. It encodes CASSLDQGRGYEQYF. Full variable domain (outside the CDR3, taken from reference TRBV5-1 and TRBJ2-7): KAGVTQTPRYLIKTRGQQVTLSCSPISGHRSVSWYQQTPGQGLQFLFEYFSETQRNKGNFPGRFSGRQFSNSRSEMNVSTLELGDSALYLCASSLDQGRGYEQYFGPGTRLTVT.

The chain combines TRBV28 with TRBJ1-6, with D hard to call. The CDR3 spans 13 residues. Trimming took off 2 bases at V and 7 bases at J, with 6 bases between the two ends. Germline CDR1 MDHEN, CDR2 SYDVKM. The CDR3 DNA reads TGTGCCAGCAGTTTACGGGAAAATTCACCCCTCCACTTT. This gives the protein CASSLRENSPLHF.

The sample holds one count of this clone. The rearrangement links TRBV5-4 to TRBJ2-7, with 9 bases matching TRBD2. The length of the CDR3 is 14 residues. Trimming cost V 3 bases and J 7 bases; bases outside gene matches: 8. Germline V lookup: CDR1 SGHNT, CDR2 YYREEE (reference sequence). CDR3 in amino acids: CASSSSGLAGEQYF. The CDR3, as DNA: TGTGCCAGCAGCTCGTCGGGACTAGCTGGAGAGCAGTACTTC.

The CDR3 spells CASSSRGQGNSPLHF. DNA of the CDR3: TGTGCCAGCAGCTCCCGGGGACAGGGCAATTCACCCCTCCACTTT. This chain links TRBV7-2 with TRBJ1-6; 9 positions match TRBD1. This CDR3 is 15 amino acids long. Germline V gene lookup returns CDR1 SGHTA and CDR2 FQGNSA. With V trimmed by 4 bases and J by 7 bases, 5 bases remained unmatched.